This T cell receptor beta chain comes out of a study of OX40 agonist ivuxolimab in advanced cancers. A note on the overall study: Ivuxolimab, which targeted the costimulatory receptor OX40 (CD134), was an agonistic, fully human IgG2 monoclonal antibody. Peripheral TCRbeta sequencing was intended to test whether TCR sequence diversity was altered and clonal T-cell expansion was caused by ivuxolimab. Intravenous ivuxolimab was administered to patients every 2 weeks at six dose levels: 0.01, 0.1, 0.3, 1.5, 3 and 10 mg/kg. Three dose-escalation patients achieved partial responses, one with hepatocellular carcinoma and two with cutaneous melanoma. The dose-escalation cohort was 80% to 90% male with a mean age of approximately 60 years, ranging from roughly 23 to 79. Patients were allowed to have had prior anti-PD-1, anti-PD-L1 or anti-CTLA-4 therapy, and 40% of the dose-escalation patients had been treated with checkpoint inhibitors. The monotherapy dose-escalation portion (N ≈ 52 patients) of the phase I ivuxolimab trial is reported in the paper. Of the approximately 50 dose-escalation patients, hepatocellular carcinoma was present in around 20, melanoma in around 15, renal cell carcinoma in 9 and head and neck cancer in 9.

On the study overall, not on this receptor specifically: In the 0.1-3.0 mg/kg groups, partial responders were among the patients with the lowest normalized peripheral clonal expansion, particularly in CD8+ T cells. Low levels of normalized T-cell clonal expansion were also seen in some nonresponding patients. The antigen specificity of the peripheral T cells that underwent clonal expansion was not determined. On average, CD8+ T cells showed more expanded clones than CD4+ T cells after ivuxolimab. At doses of 0.1 to 3.0 mg/kg, clonal expansion of both CD4+ and CD8+ blood T cells was observed from baseline to week 6.

In regard to this clone: There is no known antigen for this receptor. No qualities accompany the bases; no much larger clone lies one base away.

Patients with autoimmune disease history or receiving systemic immunosuppression were excluded from the trial. Peripheral blood for TCR sequencing was collected from all dose cohorts at baseline, on cycle 4 day 1, and on cycle 7 day 1. Samples came from an open-label, multicenter, first-in-human phase I dose-escalation trial of ivuxolimab. Adults with locally advanced or metastatic melanoma, renal cell carcinoma, hepatocellular carcinoma or head and neck squamous cell carcinoma were enrolled in the trial. Before TCR sequencing, CD4+ T cells and CD8+ T cells from peripheral blood were sorted into separate populations. To sequence the TCRbeta CDR3 region, genomic DNA was isolated from the sorted cells. The immunoSEQ Assay was used for sequencing of TCRbeta CDR3 regions. TCRdb stores this immuneACCESS table with in-frame sequences only. Part of the clones is absent; in the studies checked, under half of the shortfall reflects unresolved V genes, and no reason is known for the rest. The sample profile shows approximately 82,000 clones; roughly 92% of them were found once. Under 0.7% of the sample lies in the top ten.

As encoded in the germline V gene (reference sequence), CDR1 is SGHNT while CDR2 is YYREEE. Taken from cysteine to phenylalanine, the CDR3 has 12 residues. Of all the DNA, just the CDR3 is kept, 36 bases in frame from base 1. The germline ends are 15 bases apart after V is trimmed by 2 bases and J by 12 bases. The material was CD4+ or CD8+ T cells sorted from blood, obtained in a trial of the OX40 agonist ivuxolimab. This clonotype was sampled from an adult with an advanced solid tumor such as melanoma, head and neck, liver or kidney cancer. In this chain, TRBV5-4 is recombined with TRBJ2-7, with no confident D gene call. The sequenced DNA is TGTGCCAGCAGCTTAGGGAATCAAATCTGGTACTTC. Its product reads: CASSLGNQIWYF.